A single count supports the clone carrying this T cell receptor (beta chain). Germline CDR1 reads SGHRS; CDR2 reads YFSETQ. V lost 0 bases and J lost 2, with 11 bases in between. The CDR3 sequence is 16 residues long. Clones were sequenced by immunoSEQ multiplex PCR, and TCRdb holds only the in-frame ones, with some missing. The table includes around 52,000 clones, 75% to 95% detected once. The data belong to a study of control samples from healthy donors and cancer patients. The clonotype originates from a man aged 30-40 years with colorectal cancer. The chain has TRBV5-1 and TRBJ2-2; D possibly corresponds to TRBD1 (6 bases). The sample consisted of PBMCs. DNA for the CDR3: TGCGCCAGCAGCTTGGCAGGGGCGCCTAACACCGGGGAGCTGTTTTTT. Protein sequence: CASSLAGAPNTGELFF.